The 10 T cell receptor beta chains in this list originate from one sample, sequenced in a study of T cells in women clearing cervical HPV infection. Using immunoSEQ multiplex PCR, the repertoire was profiled, and TCRdb retains in-frame clones only, with some absent. The sample data list fewer than 30,000 clones. Sequenced material: blood buffy coat. The receptors come from a woman aged 18-69 years with a cervical HPV16 infection that either progressed to CIN3+ or cleared (not recorded which).

As for this clone: Read data end 3 residues before the CDR3 end; the end is taken from the germline J gene. The V call is TRBV19, the J call TRBJ1-4, with TRBD1 matching over 9 bases. V shed 5 bases and J 8 bases; nucleotides not matched to a gene: 6. Germline V gene lookup returns CDR1 LNHDA and CDR2 SQIVND (reference sequence). The CDR3 sequence is 14 residues long. The CDR3 bases that were read are TGTGCCAGTAGTGTGGGACAGGGTCGGGAAAAA. This codes for CASSVGQGREK. The whole CDR3 region reads CASSVGQGREKLFF.

CDR3 DNA, as far as it was read: TGTGCCAGCAGTTTAGGACTGCTAGTGGATGAG. Translating gives CASSLGLLVDE. The whole CDR3 sequence is CASSLGLLVDEYTF. The chain has TRBV28 and TRBJ1-2; D is unresolved. The sequenced fragment ends 3 residues before the CDR3 boundary, so the rest is inferred from the germline J gene. CDR1 MDHEN and CDR2 SYDVKM come from the germline V gene. The CDR3 extends over 14 amino acids.

CDR3 loop: CSAMTNSYNEQFF. The part of the CDR3 DNA that was read is TGCAGTGCTATGACTAATTCTTACAATGAG. The chain links TRBV20-1 to TRBJ2-1; D is possibly TRBD2 (5 bases). The CDR3 extends 3 residues past the end of the read, so its final part is completed from the germline J gene. The CDR3 extends over 13 amino acids. Trimming left V 4 bases short and J 4 bases short, with 11 bases between. Germline V gene lookup returns CDR1 DFQATT and CDR2 SNEGSKA (reference sequence).

With regard to this clone: The read falls 3 residues short of the CDR3 end, and the missing part is taken from the germline J gene. This rearrangement joins TRBV19 to TRBJ2-6; D assignment may be TRBD1 or TRBD2 (6 bases each). Germline V gives CDR1 LNHDA, CDR2 SQIVND (reference sequence). This CDR3 spans 17 amino acids. Trimming took 5 bases from V and 0 from J, leaving 14 bases between them. CDR3 DNA (partial): TGTGCCAGTAGTCGCGGGACATCTAGCTCTGGGGCCAACGTC. It specifies CASSRGTSSSGANV. The whole CDR3 protein reads CASSRGTSSSGANVLTF.

Comments on this clone: The read comes to an end 3 residues before the CDR3 does, leaving the germline J gene to fill in the end. The chain carries TRBV30 and TRBJ2-4; D call uncertain. The V gene's germline CDR1 is GTSNPN and CDR2 SVGIG (reference sequence). The CDR3 has 13 amino acids. CDR3 region: CAWSVSANYGQYF. CDR3 DNA (partial): TGTGCCTGGAGTGTTTCAGCGAACTATGGT.

Comments on this clone: The read halts 3 residues ahead of the CDR3 end, with the missing end drawn from the germline J gene. The V call is TRBV5-5, the J call TRBJ2-1, with TRBD1 matching over 8 bases. CDR3 length equals 14 residues. Germline V CDR1 and CDR2: SGHKS, YYEKEE (reference sequence). V shed 4 bases, J shed 5 bases, and the junction held 5 bases outside the gene matches. The CDR3 is CASSIQGVNNEQFF. The covered CDR3 bases are TGTGCCAGCAGCATACAGGGGGTCAACAATGAG. The entire variable domain, with the rest obtained from reference TRBV5-5 and TRBJ2-1, is as follows: DAGVTQSPTHLIKTRGQQVTLRCSPISGHKSVSWYQQVLGQGPQFIFQYYEKEERGRGNFPDRFSARQFPNYSSELNVNALLLGDSALYLCASSIQGVNNEQFFGPGTRLTVL.

For this clone: The read ends 3 residues early relative to the CDR3; the germline J gene fills the gap. The rearrangement joins TRBV30 to TRBJ2-7; D remains unclear. The CDR3 loop spans 13 amino acids. Germline values: CDR1 GTSNPN, CDR2 SVGIG (reference sequence). V dropped 4 bases and J dropped 0 bases, with 10 bases sitting between them. The covered CDR3 bases are TGTGCCTGGAAGGGCAGGAGCTCCTACGAG. Its protein product is CAWKGRSSYE. The entire CDR3 is CAWKGRSSYEQYF.

About this clone: The CDR3 goes on 3 residues after the read ends, and that part is filled in from the germline J gene. The chain links TRBV20-1 to TRBJ2-3, with D possibly called TRBD1 or TRBD2 (5 bases each). The CDR3 is 17 residues long. CDR1 is DFQATT and CDR2 is SNEGSKA in the germline V gene (reference sequence). With 0 bases removed from V and 0 bases from J, the gap between germline ends came to 16 bases. CDR3 DNA (partial): TGCAGTGCTAGAGATACGGCGAGGGGATCTAGCACAGATACG. It encodes CSARDTARGSSTDT. The CDR3 in full is CSARDTARGSSTDTQYF.

Concerning this clone: The CDR3 is cut off 3 residues early in the read; its end comes from the germline J gene. The chain joins TRBV7-2 to TRBJ2-1; TRBD2 is a possible D gene (6 bases). Trimming took 5 bases from V and 2 from J, leaving 10 bases between them. Germline-derived CDR1 and CDR2 are SGHTA and FQGNSA. The CDR3 is 14 amino acids. The chain's CDR3 is CASSPGLPYNEQFF. The DNA read from the CDR3 is TGTGCCAGCAGCCCGGGACTGCCCTACAATGAG.

As concerns this clone: Read data end 3 residues before the CDR3 end; the end is taken from the germline J gene. This sequence joins TRBV18 and TRBJ1-2, with TRBD1 as a possible D gene (6 bases). Germline values: CDR1 KGHSH, CDR2 LQKENI. The CDR3 length is 14 residues. The CDR3 bases that were read are TGTGCCAGCTCACCACCGGGACAAAGCCACGAC. It specifies CASSPPGQSHD. The CDR3 in full is CASSPPGQSHDYTF.